This TCR beta chain was sequenced for a study of shared clonotypes between healthy human individuals (dated by TCRdb to the early 2020s). Notes on the research overall: The cohort included three men and a couple of women between 18 and 49 years of age. For each donor, CD4 naive and CD4 memory were each given three plates, CD8 naive was given two plates, and CD8 memory was given one plate. Blood TCR repertoires of roughly five healthy adults were deeply sequenced to estimate repertoire size and the extent of clonotype sharing between individuals. Libraries were prepared and TCR repertoires were sequenced by different laboratories using diverse techniques, in order to increase sequencing depth and limit assay-specific biases. Each donor's leukapheresis produced roughly between roughly 0.85 and 9 billion PBMCs. General study outcomes and caveats: Based on pairwise subsampling, the degree of clonotype sharing among donors was expected to be affected by sequencing depth. Naive subsets generally had larger estimated clonotype richness than memory subsets did. Even with the large sequencing depth, rarefaction of the sorted-subset datasets indicated that sequencing was incomplete. Only blood was sampled, and tissue TCR repertoires likely differ from those in blood. The genetic and exposure-history diversity represented was limited by the small number of donors. Compared with non-shared clonotypes, clonotypes shared by all four sorted-subset donors had higher generation probabilities. Across a few donors, around 5.4% of naive CD4, 3% to 4% of naive CD8, approximately 2.5% of memory CD4, and 0.4% of memory CD8 clonotypes were shared.

The donors were healthy, HIV-negative adults who had no recently reported acute infections or vaccinations. All donors were Caucasian adults living in Nashville, Tennessee, USA. Magnetic negative selection was used to enrich CD4+ T cells, after which naive cells were positively selected on CD45RA and the negative fraction became the memory subset. Blood was obtained by leukapheresis, after which PBMCs were separated by Ficoll-Histopaque density gradient centrifugation and cryopreserved in liquid nitrogen vapor phase. Analytical flow cytometry was used to check the purity and quantity of every magnetically sorted T cell population. Genomic DNA was isolated from each sorted fraction and quantified by UV absorbance on a Nanodrop 2000c. Using the deep immunoSEQ assay, multiplex PCR amplified TCR CDR3 regions from genomic DNA. Extracted genomic DNA from each cell subset was spread evenly across all wells of several immunoSEQ 96-well plates, with each plate serving as a replicate. Each replicate PCR for sorted subsets received roughly 0.2 ug genomic DNA, equal to about 30,000 T cell genomes. Purified libraries were quantified with a Qubit 3.0 fluorometer, sized on a Bioanalyzer 2100, and re-quantified with the KAPA Library Quantification kit. A separate single-read 150-cycle Illumina NextSeq 550 flow cell was used to sequence each immunoSEQ 96-well plate. The authors' pipeline ran thus. The immunoSEQ output contained only junctional sequences without quality scores, so filtering could not match that applied to full-length reads. Sequences were annotated with PyIR, a Python wrapper for IgBLAST v1.9, and V/J genes and CDR3 were assigned using IMGT germline references. Reads were filtered out if the reads had weak V/J assignments (E-value above 1e-6), no CDR3, stop codons, out-of-frame junctions, or ambiguous translated residues. V3J clonotypes were defined as sequences sharing the same inferred V gene, J gene, and CDR3 amino acid sequence. The percentage overlap between two repertoires was calculated by dividing the number of shared unique clonotypes by the size of the smaller repertoire. Repertoire richness was assessed with RTK rarefaction, the Chao1 estimator, and Recon v2.1 estimates of unobserved clonotypes. OLGA was used to compute generation probabilities for all TCRbeta clonotypes that the gDNA method yielded from several donors. TCRdb retrieved this table from immuneACCESS and kept in-frame rearrangements only. Not all clones are present; in checked studies, unresolved V genes account for under half, and no reason is known for the remainder. The V and J calls and the clone size are those of that table, but D and trimming were determined from the DNA. Within this sample are 2 million to 2.5 million clones, with approximately 93% of them counted one time only. The ten top clones hold about 0.39% of the sample.

Comments on this clone: Its target antigen remains unknown. The input lacks base qualities; no much larger clone sits a single base away.

V gives up 3 bases and J gives up 7 bases, and the segment between their germline ends measures 12 bases. From the cysteine through the phenylalanine, the CDR3 covers 13 amino acids. Only the CDR3 portion is preserved as DNA: 39 bases, with reading frame beginning at the first base. CDR1 and CDR2, per the germline V gene (reference sequence), are MNHEY and SMNVEV. The receptor was isolated from a man aged 18 to 29 in good health. Some clones in this sample may be carry-over from other donors' samples. The specimen sequenced was naive CD4+ T cells from PBMCs. The intended sense of this specimen's cell subset or site label: CD45RA+ positively selected. The chain is made from TRBV27 and TRBJ2-5; the best D guess is TRBD2, with 5 bases matching. The CDR3 protein is CASSFERRGTQYF. The sequenced DNA: TGTGCCAGCAGTTTTGAGCGACGGGGGACCCAGTACTTC.